The text below deals with one TCR beta chain. This specimen includes other DNA sequences encoding the same CDR3. This record comes from a study of control samples from healthy donors and cancer patients. Clones were read by immunoSEQ multiplex PCR, and TCRdb kept only the in-frame ones, dropping some. This sample has around 250,000 clones; approximately 80% occur once, and the top ten carry 13%. J lost 4 bases, V lost 0 bases, and 1 base had no gene match. The germline V gene encodes CDR1 SGHAT and CDR2 FQNNGV. The CDR3 is made up of 16 amino acids. The chain uses TRBV11-2 and TRBJ1-6; 9 bases match TRBD1. Sequencing was performed on PBMCs. This TCR derives from a woman aged 55-70 years with lung cancer. CDR3 DNA: TGTGCCAGCAGCTTAGAGACAGGGGGGTATAATTCACCCCTCCACTTT. This translates into CASSLETGGYNSPLHF.